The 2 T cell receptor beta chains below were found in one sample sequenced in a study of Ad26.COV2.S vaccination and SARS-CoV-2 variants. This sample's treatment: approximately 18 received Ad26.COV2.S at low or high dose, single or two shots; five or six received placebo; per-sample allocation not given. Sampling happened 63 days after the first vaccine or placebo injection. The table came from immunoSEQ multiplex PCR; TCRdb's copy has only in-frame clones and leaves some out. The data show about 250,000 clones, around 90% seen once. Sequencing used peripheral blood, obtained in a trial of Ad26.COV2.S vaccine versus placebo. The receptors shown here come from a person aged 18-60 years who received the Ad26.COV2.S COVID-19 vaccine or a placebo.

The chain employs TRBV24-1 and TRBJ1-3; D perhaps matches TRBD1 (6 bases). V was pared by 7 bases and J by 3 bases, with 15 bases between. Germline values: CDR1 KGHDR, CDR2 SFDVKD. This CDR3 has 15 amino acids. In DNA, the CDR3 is TGTGCCACCAGAACAGGGCGAGTGGATGGAAACACCATATATTTT. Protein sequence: CATRTGRVDGNTIYF.

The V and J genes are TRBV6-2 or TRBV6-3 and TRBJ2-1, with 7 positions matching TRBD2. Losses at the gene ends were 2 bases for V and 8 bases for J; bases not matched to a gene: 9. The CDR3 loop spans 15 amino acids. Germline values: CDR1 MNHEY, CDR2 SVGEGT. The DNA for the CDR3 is TGTGCCAGCAGTTACATGGGGAGGGGCTTTGATGAGCAGTTCTTC. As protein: CASSYMGRGFDEQFF.